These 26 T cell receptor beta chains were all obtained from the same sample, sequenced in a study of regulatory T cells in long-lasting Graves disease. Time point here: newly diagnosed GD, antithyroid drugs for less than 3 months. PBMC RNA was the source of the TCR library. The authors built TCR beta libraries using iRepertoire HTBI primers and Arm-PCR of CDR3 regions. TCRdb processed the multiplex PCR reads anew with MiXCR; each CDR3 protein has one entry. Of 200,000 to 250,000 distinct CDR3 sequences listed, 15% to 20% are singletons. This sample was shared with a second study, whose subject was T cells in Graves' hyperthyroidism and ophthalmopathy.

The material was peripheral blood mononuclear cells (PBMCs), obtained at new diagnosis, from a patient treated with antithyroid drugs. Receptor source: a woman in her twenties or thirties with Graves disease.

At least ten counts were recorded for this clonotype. The CDR3 region is CASSEAARATEAFF. The CDR3, as DNA: TGTGCCAGCAGTGAAGCGGCGAGGGCCACTGAAGCTTTCTTT. The chain has TRBV6-1 and TRBJ1-1; D is uncertain. The CDR3 length is 14 residues. Germline-derived CDR1 and CDR2 are MNHNS and SASEGT. V gave up 0 bases and J gave up 4 bases, with 9 bases separating them.

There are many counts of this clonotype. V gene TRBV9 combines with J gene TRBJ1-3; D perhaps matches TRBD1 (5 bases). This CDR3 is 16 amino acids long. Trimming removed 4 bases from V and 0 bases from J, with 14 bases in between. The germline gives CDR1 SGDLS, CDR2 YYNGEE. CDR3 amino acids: CASSPEKGYSGNTIYF. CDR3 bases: TGTGCCAGCAGCCCTGAGAAGGGGTACTCTGGAAACACCATATATTTT.

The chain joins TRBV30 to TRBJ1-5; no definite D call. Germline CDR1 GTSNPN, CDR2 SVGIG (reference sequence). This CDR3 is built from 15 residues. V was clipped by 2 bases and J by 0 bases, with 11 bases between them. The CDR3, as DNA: TGTGCCTGGAGTCCCCTGGAGTATAGCAATCAGCCCCAGCATTTT. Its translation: CAWSPLEYSNQPQHF.

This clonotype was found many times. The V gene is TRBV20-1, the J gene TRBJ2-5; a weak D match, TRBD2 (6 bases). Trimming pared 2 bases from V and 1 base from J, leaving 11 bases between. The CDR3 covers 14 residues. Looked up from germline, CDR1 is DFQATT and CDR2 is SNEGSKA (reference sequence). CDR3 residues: CSARRGGTQETQYF. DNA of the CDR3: TGCAGTGCTAGACGTGGAGGGACCCAAGAGACCCAGTACTTC.

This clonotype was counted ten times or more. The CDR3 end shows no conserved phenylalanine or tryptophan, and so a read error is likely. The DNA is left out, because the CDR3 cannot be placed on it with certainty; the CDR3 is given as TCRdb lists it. CDR3 sequence reads: CSASSGLETVG. The chain uses TRBV20-1 and TRBJ1-1; no DNA check was done on the table's D call, TRBD1. The CDR3 has 11 amino acids, counting both end residues. Germline values: CDR1 DFQATT, CDR2 SNEGSKA (reference sequence).

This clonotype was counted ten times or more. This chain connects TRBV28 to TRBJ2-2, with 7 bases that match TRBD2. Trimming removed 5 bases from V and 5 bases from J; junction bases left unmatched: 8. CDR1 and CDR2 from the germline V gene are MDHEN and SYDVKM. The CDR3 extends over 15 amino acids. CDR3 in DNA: TGTGCCAGCAGTACCGCCGGGACTAAAACCGGGGAGCTGTTTTTT. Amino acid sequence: CASSTAGTKTGELFF.

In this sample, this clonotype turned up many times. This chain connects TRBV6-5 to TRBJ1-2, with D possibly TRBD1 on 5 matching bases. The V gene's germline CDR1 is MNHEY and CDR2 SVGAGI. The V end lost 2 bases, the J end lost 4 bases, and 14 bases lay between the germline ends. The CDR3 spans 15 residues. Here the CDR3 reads CASSYRGSETYGYTF. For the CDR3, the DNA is TGTGCCAGCAGTTACCGGGGCAGCGAAACCTATGGCTACACCTTC.

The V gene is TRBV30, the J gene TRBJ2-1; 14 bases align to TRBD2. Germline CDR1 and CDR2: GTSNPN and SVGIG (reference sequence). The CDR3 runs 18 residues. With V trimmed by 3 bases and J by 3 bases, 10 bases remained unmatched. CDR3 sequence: CAWSLTRTSGGIYNEQFF. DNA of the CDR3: TGTGCCTGGAGCCTGACTCGGACTAGCGGGGGGATCTACAATGAGCAGTTCTTC. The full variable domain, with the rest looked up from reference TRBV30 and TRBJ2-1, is SQTIHQWPATLVQPVGSPLSLECTVEGTSNPNLYWYRQAAGRGLQLLFYSVGIGQISSEVPQNLSASRPQDRQFILSSKKLLLSDSGFYLCAWSLTRTSGGIYNEQFFGPGTRLTVL.

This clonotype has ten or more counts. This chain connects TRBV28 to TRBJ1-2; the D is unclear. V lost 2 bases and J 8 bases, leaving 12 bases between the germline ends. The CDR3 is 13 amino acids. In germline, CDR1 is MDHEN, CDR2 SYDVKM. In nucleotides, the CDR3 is TGTGCCAGCAGTTTAGGACGGACGCGGGGCTACACCTTC. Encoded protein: CASSLGRTRGYTF.

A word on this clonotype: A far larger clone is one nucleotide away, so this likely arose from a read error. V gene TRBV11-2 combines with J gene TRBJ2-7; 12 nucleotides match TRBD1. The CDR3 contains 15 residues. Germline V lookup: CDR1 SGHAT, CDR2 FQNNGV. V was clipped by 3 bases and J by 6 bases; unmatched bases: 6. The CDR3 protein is CASSLGGTGGGEQYV. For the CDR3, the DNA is TGTGCCAGCAGCTTGGGTGGGACAGGGGGCGGCGAGCAGTACGTC.

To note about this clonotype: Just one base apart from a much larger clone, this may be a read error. The CDR3 loop reads CASNHRPGGTFF. The CDR3 nucleotides read TGTGCCAGCAACCACCGACCGGGCGGGACTTTCTTT. The chain employs TRBV5-8 and TRBJ1-1; no firm D call. CDR1 is SGHTS and CDR2 is YDEGEE in the germline V gene. This CDR3 has 12 residues. Trimming removed 6 bases at V and 12 bases at J, with 18 bases between. Full variable domain (rest looked up from reference TRBV5-8 and TRBJ1-1): EAGVTQSPTHLIKTRGQQATLRCSPISGHTSVYWYQQALGLGLQFLLWYDEGEERNRGNFPPRFSGRQFPNYSSELNVNALELEDSALYLCASNHRPGGTFFGQGTRLTVV.

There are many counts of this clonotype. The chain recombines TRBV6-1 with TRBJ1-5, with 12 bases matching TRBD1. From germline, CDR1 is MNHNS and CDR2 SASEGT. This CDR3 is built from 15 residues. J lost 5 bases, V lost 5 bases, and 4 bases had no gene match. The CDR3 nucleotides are TGTGCCAGCAGTATAGGGACAGGGGGCGATCAGCCCCAGCATTTT. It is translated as CASSIGTGGDQPQHF.

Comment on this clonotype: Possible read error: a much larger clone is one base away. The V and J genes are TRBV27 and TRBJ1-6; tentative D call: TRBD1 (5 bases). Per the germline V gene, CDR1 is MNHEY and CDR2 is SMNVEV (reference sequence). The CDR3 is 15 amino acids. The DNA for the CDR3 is TGTGCCGGCAGCCCCTTTGTGGGGGAAAATTCACCCCTCCACTTT. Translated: CAGSPFVGENSPLHF.

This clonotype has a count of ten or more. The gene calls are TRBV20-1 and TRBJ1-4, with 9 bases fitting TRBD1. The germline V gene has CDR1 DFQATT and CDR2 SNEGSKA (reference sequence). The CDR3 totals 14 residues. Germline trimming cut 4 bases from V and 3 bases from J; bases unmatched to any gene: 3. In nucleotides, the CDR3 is TGCAGTGCTAACAGGGGGCGGGCTAATGAAAAACTGTTTTTT. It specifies CSANRGRANEKLFF.

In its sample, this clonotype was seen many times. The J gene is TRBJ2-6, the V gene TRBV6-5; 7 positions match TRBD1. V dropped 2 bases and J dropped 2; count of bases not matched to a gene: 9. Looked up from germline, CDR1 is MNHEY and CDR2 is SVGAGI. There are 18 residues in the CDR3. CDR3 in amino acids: CASSYNRQGLPGANVLTF. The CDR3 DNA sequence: TGTGCCAGCAGTTACAACCGACAGGGTCTACCTGGGGCCAACGTCCTGACTTTC.

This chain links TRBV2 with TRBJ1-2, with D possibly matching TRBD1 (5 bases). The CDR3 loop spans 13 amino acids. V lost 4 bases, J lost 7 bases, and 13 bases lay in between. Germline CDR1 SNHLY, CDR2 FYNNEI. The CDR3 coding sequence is TGTGCCAGCAGTGGGGGCTTTCGGTCTGGCTACACCTTC. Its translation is CASSGGFRSGYTF.

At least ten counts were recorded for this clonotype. The CDR3 region has the DNA TGTGCCAGCTCACCACTCGCCCTAGCGGGAGGCAATGAGCAGTTCTTC. It codes for CASSPLALAGGNEQFF. The chain employs TRBV18 and TRBJ2-1, with 11 nucleotides matching TRBD2. J gave up 6 bases and V 1 base, and 5 bases lay outside the gene matches. CDR3 size: 16 residues. Germline V CDR1 and CDR2: KGHSH, LQKENI.

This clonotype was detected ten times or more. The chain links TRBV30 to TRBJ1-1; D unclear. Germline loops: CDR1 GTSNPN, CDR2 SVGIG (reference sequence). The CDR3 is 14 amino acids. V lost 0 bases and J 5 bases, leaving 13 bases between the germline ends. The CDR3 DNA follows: TGTGCCTGGAGTGTAGCGCCAGTTATAACTGAAGCTTTCTTT. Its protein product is CAWSVAPVITEAFF. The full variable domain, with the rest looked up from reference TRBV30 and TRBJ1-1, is SQTIHQWPATLVQPVGSPLSLECTVEGTSNPNLYWYRQAAGRGLQLLFYSVGIGQISSEVPQNLSASRPQDRQFILSSKKLLLSDSGFYLCAWSVAPVITEAFFGQGTRLTVV.

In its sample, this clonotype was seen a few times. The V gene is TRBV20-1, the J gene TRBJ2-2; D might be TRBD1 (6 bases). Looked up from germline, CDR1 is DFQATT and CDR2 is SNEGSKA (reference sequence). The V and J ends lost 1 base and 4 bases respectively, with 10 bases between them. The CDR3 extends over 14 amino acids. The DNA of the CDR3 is TGCAGTGCTAGAGCCAGGGGAATCACCGGGGAGCTGTTTTTT. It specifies CSARARGITGELFF.

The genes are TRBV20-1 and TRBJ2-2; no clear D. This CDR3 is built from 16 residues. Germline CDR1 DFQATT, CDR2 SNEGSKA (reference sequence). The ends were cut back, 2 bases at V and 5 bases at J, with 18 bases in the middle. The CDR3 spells CSARPPGVRLTGELFF. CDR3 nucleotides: TGCAGTGCTAGACCTCCTGGGGTCCGGTTAACCGGGGAGCTGTTTTTT.

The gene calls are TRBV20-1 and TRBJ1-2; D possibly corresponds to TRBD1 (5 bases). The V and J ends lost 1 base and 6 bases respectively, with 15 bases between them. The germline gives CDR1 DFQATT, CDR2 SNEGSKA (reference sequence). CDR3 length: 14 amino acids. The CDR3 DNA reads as TGCAGTGCTAGAGCCCCGACAGAGCCCAATGGCTACACCTTC. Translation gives CSARAPTEPNGYTF.

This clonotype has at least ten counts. This chain's CDR3 is CSAPGQGAYGYTF. In DNA form, the CDR3 reads TGCAGTGCCCCGGGACAGGGGGCGTATGGCTACACCTTC. The rearrangement links TRBV20-1 to TRBJ1-2; 12 bases map to TRBD1. The CDR3 contains 13 residues. Germline V CDR1 and CDR2: DFQATT, SNEGSKA (reference sequence). The trim removed 6 bases at V and 5 bases at J, leaving 4 bases unmatched.

The CDR3 bases are TGTGCCAGCAGCCAAGAATTAAGCGGGGGGTACCAAGAGACCCAGTACTTC. Translating it yields CASSQELSGGYQETQYF. The chain recombines TRBV3-1 with TRBJ2-5, with 9 bases matching TRBD2. V was pared by 0 bases and J by 0 bases, with 5 bases of the junction left unmatched. Germline values: CDR1 LGHDT, CDR2 YNNKEL (reference sequence). The CDR3 is 17 amino acids.

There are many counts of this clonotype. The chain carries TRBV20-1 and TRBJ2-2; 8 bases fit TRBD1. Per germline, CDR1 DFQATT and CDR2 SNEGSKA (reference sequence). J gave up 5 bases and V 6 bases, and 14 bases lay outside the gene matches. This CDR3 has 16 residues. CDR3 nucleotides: TGCAGTGCCGATTCCCGGAACAGGGGGAGGACCGGGGAGCTGTTTTTT. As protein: CSADSRNRGRTGELFF.

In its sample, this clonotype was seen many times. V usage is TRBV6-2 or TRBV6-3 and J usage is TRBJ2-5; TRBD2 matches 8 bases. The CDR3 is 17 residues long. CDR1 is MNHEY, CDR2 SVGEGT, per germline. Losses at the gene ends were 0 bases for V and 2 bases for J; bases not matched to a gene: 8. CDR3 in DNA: TGTGCCAGCAGTTACTCGATCCGGGAGGGGAAACAAGAGACCCAGTACTTC. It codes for CASSYSIREGKQETQYF.

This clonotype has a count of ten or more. The CDR3 DNA reads TGTGCCAGCAGCCTTCCCTCCAGCGGGAGGGCCCACAATGAGCAGTTCTTC. Its translation is CASSLPSSGRAHNEQFF. The chain joins TRBV9 to TRBJ2-1, with 10 bases identical to TRBD2. CDR3 length: 17 amino acids. Germline loops: CDR1 SGDLS, CDR2 YYNGEE. V was clipped by 4 bases and J by 5 bases; unmatched bases: 12.